This T cell receptor beta chain was recovered during a study of T cell responses to AZD1222 COVID-19 vaccine. Sequencing used immunoSEQ multiplex PCR; TCRdb keeps in-frame clones, though not all of them. The sample has about 150,000 clones, just over 90% seen once. Trimming stripped 7 bases from V and 0 bases from J, with 16 bases between. The V gene's germline CDR1 is MDHEN and CDR2 SYDVKM. The CDR3 has 16 amino acids. The origin of this receptor is an adult in good health. The sample consisted of peripheral blood, taken on day 0 of AZD1222 vaccination. This chain links TRBV28 with TRBJ1-5, with D maybe TRBD1 (5 bases). The CDR3 region has the DNA TGTGCCAGCATCCAGGGAACACTGCATAGCAATCAGCCCCAGCATTTT. This sequence encodes CASIQGTLHSNQPQHF.